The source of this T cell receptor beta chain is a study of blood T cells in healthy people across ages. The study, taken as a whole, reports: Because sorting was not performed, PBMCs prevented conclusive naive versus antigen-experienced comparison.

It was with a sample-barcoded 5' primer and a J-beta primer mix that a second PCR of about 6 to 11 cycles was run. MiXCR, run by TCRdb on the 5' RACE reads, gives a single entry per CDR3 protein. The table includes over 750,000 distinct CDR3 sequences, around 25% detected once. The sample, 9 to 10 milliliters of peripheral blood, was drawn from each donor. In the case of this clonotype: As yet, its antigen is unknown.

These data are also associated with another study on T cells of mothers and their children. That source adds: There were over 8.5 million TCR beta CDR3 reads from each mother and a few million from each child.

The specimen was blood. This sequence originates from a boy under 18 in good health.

The CDR3 loop is CASSFASAGGNTEAFF. The CDR3 coding sequence is TGCGCCAGCAGCTTTGCCTCCGCCGGCGGGAACACTGAAGCTTTCTTT. The genes are TRBV5-1 and TRBJ1-1, with no clear D. The V and J ends lost 2 bases and 1 base respectively, with 15 bases between them. Looked up from germline, CDR1 is SGHRS and CDR2 is YFSETQ. This CDR3 is 16 amino acids long.